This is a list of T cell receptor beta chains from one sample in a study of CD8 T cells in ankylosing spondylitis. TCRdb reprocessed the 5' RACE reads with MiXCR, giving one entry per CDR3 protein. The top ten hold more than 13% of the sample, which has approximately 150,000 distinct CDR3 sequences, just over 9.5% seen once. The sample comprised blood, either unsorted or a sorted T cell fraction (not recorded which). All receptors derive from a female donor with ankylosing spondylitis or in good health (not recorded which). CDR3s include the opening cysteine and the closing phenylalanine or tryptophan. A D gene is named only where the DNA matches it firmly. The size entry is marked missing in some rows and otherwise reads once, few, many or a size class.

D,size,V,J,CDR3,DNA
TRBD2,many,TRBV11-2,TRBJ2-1,CASSYPGLDLEQFF,TGTGCCAGCAGCTATCCGGGACTAGACCTCGAGCAGTTCTTC
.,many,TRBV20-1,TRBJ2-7,CSASQGRWLYEQYF,TGCAGTGCTAGTCAGGGGAGGTGGCTTTACGAGCAGTACTTC
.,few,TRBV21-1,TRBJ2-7,CASSSSGGSSYEQYF,TGTGCCAGCAGCAGCTCGGGGGGTTCTTCCTACGAGCAGTACTTC
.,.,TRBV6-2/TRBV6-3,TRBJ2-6,CASSPLTGRSSGANVLTF,TGTGCCAGCAGCCCCCTGACAGGTCGATCCTCTGGGGCCAACGTCCTGACTTTC
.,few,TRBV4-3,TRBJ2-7,CASSQGTGRGEQYF,TGCGCCAGCAGCCAAGGGACAGGGAGGGGCGAGCAGTACTTC
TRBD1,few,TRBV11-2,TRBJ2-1,CASNLGLGQGHEQFF,TGTGCCAGCAACTTAGGCTTGGGACAGGGACATGAGCAGTTCTTC
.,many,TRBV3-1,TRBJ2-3,CASSQEMGEPVEFGYGDTQYF,TGTGCCAGCAGCCAAGAGATGGGGGAACCCGTCGAGTTTGGGTACGGCGATACGCAGTATTTT
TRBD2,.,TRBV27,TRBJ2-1,CASTAGLAGSSSYNEQFF,TGTGCCAGCACCGCGGGACTAGCGGGGTCGAGCTCCTACAATGAGCAGTTCTTC
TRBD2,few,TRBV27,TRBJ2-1,CASSTSGPYNEQFF,TGTGCCAGCAGTACTAGCGGGCCCTACAATGAGCAGTTCTTC
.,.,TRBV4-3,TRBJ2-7,CASSQGDRIGYEQYF,TGCGCCAGCAGCCAAGGCGATAGGATTGGGTACGAGCAGTACTTC
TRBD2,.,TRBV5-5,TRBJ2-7,CASSPGREVYEQYF,TGTGCCAGCAGCCCCGGGAGGGAAGTCTACGAGCAGTACTTC
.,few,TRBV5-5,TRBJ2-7,CASSFRFYEQYF,TGTGCCAGCAGCTTCAGGTTCTACGAGCAGTACTTC
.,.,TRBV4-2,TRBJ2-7,CASSLGTNPEQYF,TGTGCCAGCAGCCTCGGGACAAATCCCGAGCAGTACTTC
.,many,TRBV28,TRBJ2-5,CASSLMLSETQYF,TGTGCCAGCAGTCTCATGCTATCAGAGACCCAGTACTTC
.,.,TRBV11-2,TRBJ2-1,CASSLGGPRNEQFF,TGTGCCAGCAGCTTAGGGGGGCCTCGGAATGAGCAGTTCTTC
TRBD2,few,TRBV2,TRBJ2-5,CASGPSGEETQYF,TGTGCCAGCGGTCCTAGCGGGGAAGAGACCCAGTACTTC
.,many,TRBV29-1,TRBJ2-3,CSVSKGNEITDTQYF,TGCAGCGTGAGTAAAGGGAACGAAATCACAGATACGCAGTATTTT
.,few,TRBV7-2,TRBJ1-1,CASSSSRGGTEAFF,TGTGCCAGCAGCTCCTCTAGGGGGGGCACTGAAGCTTTCTTT
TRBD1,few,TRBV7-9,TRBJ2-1,CASRTEGAIGNEQFF,TGTGCCAGCCGAACCGAGGGGGCGATTGGCAATGAGCAGTTCTTC
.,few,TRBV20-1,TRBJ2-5,CSAIGLEETQYF,TGCAGTGCTATTGGTTTAGAAGAGACCCAGTACTTC
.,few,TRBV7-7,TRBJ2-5,CASSSGRGREQETQYF,TGTGCCAGCAGCTCCGGTAGGGGCAGAGAGCAAGAGACCCAGTACTTC
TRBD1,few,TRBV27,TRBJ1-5,CASSTSRGPKPQHF,TGTGCCAGCAGTACTTCCAGGGGGCCAAAGCCCCAGCATTTT
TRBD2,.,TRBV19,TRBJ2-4,CASSLGTSGTLGAKNIQYF,TGTGCCAGTAGTCTCGGGACTAGCGGGACTCTGGGAGCCAAAAACATTCAGTACTTC
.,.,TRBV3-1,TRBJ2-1,CASSDPPAEGGRNEQFF,TGTGCCAGCAGCGATCCCCCTGCCGAGGGTGGGCGAAATGAGCAGTTCTTC
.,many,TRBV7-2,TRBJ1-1,CASRPDFGVNTEAFF,TGTGCCAGCAGACCGGATTTCGGGGTGAACACTGAAGCTTTCTTT
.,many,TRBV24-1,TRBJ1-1,CATSEGTEAFF,TGTGCCACCAGTGAGGGTACTGAAGCTTTCTTT
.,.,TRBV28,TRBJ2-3,CASSFGEVVTQYF,TGTGCCAGCAGTTTCGGGGAAGTGGTTACGCAGTATTTT
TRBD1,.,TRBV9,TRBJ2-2,CASSGDSANTGELFF,TGTGCCAGCAGCGGGGACAGCGCGAACACCGGGGAGCTGTTTTTT
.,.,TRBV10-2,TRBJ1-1,CASSEQGRTEAFF,TGCGCCAGCAGTGAGCAGGGTAGAACTGAAGCTTTCTTT
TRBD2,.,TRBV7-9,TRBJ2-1,CASSLSTGGPYNEQFF,TGTGCCAGCAGCCTCTCGACGGGAGGGCCGTACAATGAGCAGTTCTTC
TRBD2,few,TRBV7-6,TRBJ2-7,CASSPGLGYEQYF,TGTGCCAGCAGCCCCGGACTAGGTTACGAGCAGTACTTC
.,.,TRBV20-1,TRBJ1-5,CSARELDGLNQPQHF,TGCAGTGCTAGGGAACTAGACGGGCTCAATCAGCCCCAGCATTTT
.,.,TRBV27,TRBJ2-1,CASSLGAHEQFF,TGTGCCAGCAGTTTAGGGGCGCATGAGCAGTTCTTC
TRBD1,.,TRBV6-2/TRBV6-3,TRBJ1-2,CASRAGTVYGYTF,TGTGCAAGCAGAGCCGGGACAGTATATGGCTACACCTTC
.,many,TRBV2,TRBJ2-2,CASSGNTGELFF,TGTGCCAGCAGCGGGAACACCGGGGAGCTGTTTTTT
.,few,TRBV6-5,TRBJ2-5,CASSYDTRETQYF,TGTGCCAGCAGTTACGACACGCGAGAGACCCAGTACTTC
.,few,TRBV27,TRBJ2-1,CASSSRQHNEQFF,TGTGCCAGCAGTTCCCGACAACACAATGAGCAGTTCTTC
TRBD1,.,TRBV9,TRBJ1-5,CASSVITPGQGGNVPQHF,TGTGCCAGCAGCGTCATTACCCCGGGACAGGGAGGTAATGTGCCCCAGCATTTT
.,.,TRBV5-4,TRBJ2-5,CASSLGPEETQYF,TGTGCCAGCAGCTTGGGGCCTGAAGAGACCCAGTACTTC
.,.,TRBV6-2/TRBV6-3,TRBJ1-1,CASSYRYMGYTEAFF,TGTGCCAGCAGTTACAGGTACATGGGGTACACTGAAGCTTTCTTT